A selection of T cell receptor beta chains follows, all from one sample in a study of CD8+ T cells in alopecia areata. The protocol was immunoSEQ multiplex PCR, while the TCRdb copy is restricted to in-frame clones and leaves out a portion. Among 190,000 or so clones listed, about 60% were seen once. The sequencing here drew on CD8+ T cells sorted from blood, taken at week 24, from a patient treated with tofacitinib. Receptor source: a human donor with alopecia areata. Each CDR3 is given with its conserved first and last residue. A D gene is named only where the DNA matches it firmly. Part of the rows lack a size; the others show once, few, many or a class for expanded clones.

clone_size	d_call	v_call	j_call	cdr3_aa	cdr3_nt
-	-	TRBV5-6	TRBJ2-1	CASSFGTGSYNEQFF	TGTGCCAGCAGCTTCGGTACAGGGTCCTACAATGAGCAGTTCTTC
-	-	TRBV7-6	TRBJ2-3	CASSLDTGSDTQYF	TGTGCCAGCAGCTTAGATACAGGGTCGGATACGCAGTATTTT
-	-	TRBV6-5	TRBJ1-2	CASSYQAQGDGYTF	TGTGCCAGCAGTTACCAGGCTCAAGGGGACGGCTACACCTTC
-	TRBD1	TRBV30	TRBJ1-1	CAWSDTTGVITEAFF	TGTGCCTGGAGTGACACCACAGGGGTGATAACTGAAGCTTTCTTT
few	-	TRBV30	TRBJ2-1	CAWSESSYNEQFF	TGTGCCTGGAGTGAAAGCTCCTACAATGAGCAGTTCTTC
few	-	TRBV19	TRBJ1-5	CASSNKIGRDNQPQHF	TGTGCCAGTAGTAACAAAATCGGGCGGGACAATCAGCCCCAGCATTTT
-	-	TRBV6-1	TRBJ2-6	CASSEGGTFGANVLTF	TGTGCCAGCAGTGAAGGGGGGACCTTTGGGGCCAACGTCCTGACTTTC
-	-	TRBV20-1	TRBJ2-7	CSADGPREQYF	TGCAGTGCCGACGGGCCGCGGGAGCAGTACTTC
-	-	TRBV4-1	TRBJ1-5	CASSQVPGDVYSNQPQHF	TGCGCCAGCAGCCAAGTTCCCGGGGACGTCTATAGCAATCAGCCCCAGCATTTT
once	TRBD1	TRBV6-5	TRBJ2-7	CASSSTTGGAEQYF	TGTGCCAGCAGTTCCACGACAGGGGGCGCCGAGCAGTACTTC
once	TRBD2	TRBV5-1	TRBJ2-4	CASSLGLAGSLNIQYF	TGCGCCAGCAGCTTGGGACTAGCGGGAAGTTTAAACATTCAGTACTTC
few	-	TRBV29-1	TRBJ2-1	CSVDRGSGNEQFF	TGCAGCGTTGACAGGGGAAGTGGCAATGAGCAGTTCTTC
-	-	TRBV25-1	TRBJ2-5	CASTGYQETQYF	TGTGCCAGCACCGGCTACCAAGAGACCCAGTACTTC
few	-	TRBV29-1	TRBJ1-2	CSVEQSANGYTF	TGCAGCGTTGAACAGTCGGCCAATGGCTACACCTTC
-	-	TRBV12-5	TRBJ2-1	CASGPPREDEQFF	TGTGCTAGTGGTCCCCCCAGGGAGGATGAGCAGTTCTTC
-	-	TRBV25-1	TRBJ1-5	CASSKRHQPQHF	TGTGCCAGCAGCAAGAGGCATCAGCCCCAGCATTTT
few	-	TRBV6-1	TRBJ2-7	CASSELSGYEQYF	TGTGCCAGCAGTGAATTAAGCGGGTATGAGCAGTACTTC
few	-	TRBV29-1	TRBJ2-7	CSVRDTSYEQYF	TGCAGCGTACGGGACACCTCGTACGAGCAGTACTTC
-	-	TRBV7-9	TRBJ1-2	CASSQTTDFYGYTF	TGTGCCAGCAGCCAAACGACTGACTTCTATGGCTACACCTTC
-	TRBD1	TRBV2	TRBJ2-2	CASRDRAGELFF	TGTGCCAGCAGGGACAGGGCCGGGGAGCTGTTTTTT
-	-	TRBV5-1	TRBJ2-7	CASSEHNEQYF	TGCGCCAGCAGCGAACACAACGAGCAGTACTTC
-	-	TRBV27	TRBJ1-6	CASSFGNSPLHF	TGTGCCAGCAGTTTTGGAAATTCACCCCTCCACTTT
-	-	TRBV30	TRBJ2-2	CAWSVLGATGELFF	TGTGCCTGGAGTGTACTGGGGGCCACCGGGGAGCTGTTTTTT
-	-	TRBV4-1	TRBJ2-5	CASSRLQGETQYF	TGCGCCAGCAGCCGGTTGCAAGGAGAGACCCAGTACTTC
few	TRBD1	TRBV5-6	TRBJ1-5	CASSSGGHQPQHF	TGTGCCAGCAGCTCAGGGGGTCACCAGCCCCAGCATTTT
-	TRBD2	TRBV30	TRBJ2-7	CAWGLAGLEQYF	TGTGCCTGGGGACTAGCGGGGTTAGAGCAGTACTTC
once	-	TRBV11-2	TRBJ2-3	CASSAGADTQYF	TGTGCCAGCAGCGCCGGGGCAGATACGCAGTATTTT
once	TRBD1	TRBV2	TRBJ1-2	CASSTDRVRGYTF	TGTGCCAGCAGTACCGACAGGGTACGTGGCTACACCTTC
-	-	TRBV7-9	TRBJ1-1	CAATESLDEAFF	TGTGCCGCCACGGAGTCGTTAGATGAAGCTTTCTTT
few	-	TRBV5-4	TRBJ1-2	CASSTYYGYTF	TGTGCCAGCAGCACCTACTATGGCTACACCTTC
-	-	TRBV5-6	TRBJ2-1	CASSGTEQFF	TGTGCCAGCAGCGGCACCGAGCAGTTCTTC
few	-	TRBV6-1	TRBJ2-7	CASSEGREQYF	TGTGCCAGCAGTGAAGGCCGGGAGCAGTACTTC
once	-	TRBV13	TRBJ2-1	CASSTGTLNNEQFF	TGTGCCAGCAGCACCGGGACACTTAACAATGAGCAGTTCTTC
-	TRBD1	TRBV15	TRBJ1-1	CATSRDRTGGTEAFF	TGTGCCACCAGCAGAGATAGGACAGGGGGCACTGAAGCTTTCTTT
-	TRBD1	TRBV27	TRBJ2-5	CASSLKGRGQGWETQYF	TGTGCCAGCAGTTTAAAGGGTCGTGGACAGGGGTGGGAGACCCAGTACTTC
few	-	TRBV6-5	TRBJ2-5	CANRVSGEETQYF	TGTGCCAACAGGGTTAGTGGGGAAGAGACCCAGTACTTC
-	-	TRBV28	TRBJ2-3	CASSLPAVDTQYF	TGTGCCAGCAGTTTACCAGCGGTAGATACGCAGTATTTT
-	-	TRBV13	TRBJ2-3	CASSLGTFPPDTQYF	TGTGCCAGCAGCTTAGGGACCTTCCCCCCAGATACGCAGTATTTT
-	-	TRBV13	TRBJ2-1	CASSLDRPDEQFF	TGTGCCAGCAGCTTAGATAGGCCTGATGAGCAGTTCTTC